One TCR beta chain is described in this entry. CDR1 is SGHAT, CDR2 FQNNGV, per germline. This CDR3 has 15 residues. The V gene end was trimmed by 4 bases and the J gene end by 12 bases; junction bases not matched to a gene: 15. This sample stems from a study of cytomegalovirus exposure and HLA in healthy donors. The PCR made use of 60 Vbeta and 13 Jbeta primers. Libraries were prepared by immunoSEQ multiplex PCR; TCRdb keeps only in-frame clonotypes and omits some of them. This table has some 160,000 clones, over 80% appearing once. The rearrangement joins TRBV11-2 to TRBJ2-1; 7 bases are shared with TRBD2. Source material: PBMCs. The sequence was obtained from a male donor in good health and CMV-seropositive. The CDR3 here is CASSSNSGPPAGQFF. Written as DNA, the CDR3 is TGTGCCAGCAGCTCTAATAGCGGGCCCCCCGCAGGGCAGTTCTTC.